Sequencing of this T cell receptor beta chain was carried out in a study of PD-1 blockade in classical Hodgkin lymphoma. Study findings and constraints: When set against healthy donors, newly diagnosed patients were reported to show lower baseline TCR diversity.

Libraries were prepared by immunoSEQ multiplex PCR; TCRdb keeps only in-frame clonotypes and omits some of them. The sample has around 30,000 clones, 65% to 90% seen once. Brentuximab vedotin exposure varied, and every patient relapsed after autologous stem cell transplantation. The CDR3 sequence is 12 residues long. With 8 bases removed from V and 8 bases from J, the gap between germline ends came to 13 bases. Germline lookup yields CDR1 MNHNY and CDR2 SVGAGI (reference sequence). Worth noting for this clone: Its target is unknown.

The chain carries TRBV6-6 and TRBJ1-3; D gene uncertain. This material consisted of peripheral blood mononuclear cells (PBMCs), taken at baseline. This receptor was identified in a human donor with classical Hodgkin lymphoma. The CDR3 protein is CASGLGGYTIYF. Here the CDR3 DNA reads TGTGCCAGCGGCCTTGGAGGATACACCATATATTTT.